Each of the 25 T cell receptor beta chains below was sequenced from the same sample in a study of monozygotic twins with inflammatory bowel disease. From its re-call of the 5' RACE reads, TCRdb lists each CDR3 protein once, without DNA. This table lists fewer than 550,000 distinct CDR3 sequences. Specimen: blood. The receptors originated from a human donor with ulcerative colitis or Crohn's disease, or a healthy co-twin of an affected twin (not recorded which).

The CDR3 sequence is CASSYTRRELFF. The chain employs TRBV6-5 and TRBJ2-2; without DNA, the TCRdb call of TRBD2 cannot be checked. CDR3 size: 12 residues. Per the germline V gene, CDR1 is MNHEY and CDR2 is SVGAGI.

This chain joins TRBV5-1 and TRBJ2-7; TCRdb's D call of TRBD1 is untestable without DNA. The germline V gene has CDR1 SGHRS and CDR2 YFSETQ. The CDR3 has 16 residues. CDR3 amino acids: CASSALDREAAYEQYF.

The chain is built from TRBV7-7 and TRBJ2-5; TCRdb designates TRBD1, a call that cannot be tested without DNA. Germline assignment: CDR1 SSHAT and CDR2 FNYEAQ (reference sequence). The CDR3 spans 14 residues. The CDR3 region is CASSSTVGQETQYF.

The chain joins TRBV20-1 to TRBJ2-1; TCRdb outputs TRBD2, but without DNA this stays unchecked. The germline CDR1 and CDR2 sequences are DFQATT and SNEGSKA (reference sequence). This CDR3 is 13 amino acids long. The CDR3 reads CSAPTSGGHEQFF.

The rearrangement joins TRBV4-1 to TRBJ1-2; TCRdb selects TRBD1, and the lack of DNA leaves this call unchecked. This CDR3 contains 15 residues. Looked up from germline, CDR1 is MGHRA and CDR2 is YSYEKL. CDR3 residues: CASSQGHGTNYGYTF.

The CDR3 sequence: CASSQTQGSLRYGYTF. This chain joins TRBV4-2 and TRBJ1-2; the TCRdb D gene call, TRBD1, has no DNA to confirm it. Germline V gives CDR1 LGHNA, CDR2 YNFKEQ. There are 16 residues in the CDR3.

The chain uses TRBV6-2 or TRBV6-3 and TRBJ1-5. Germline CDR1 reads MNHEY; CDR2 reads SVGEGT. CDR3 length equals 14 residues. CDR3 residues: CASRVGLSDQPQHF.

The genes are TRBV29-1 and TRBJ2-1; TCRdb's assignment of TRBD2 cannot be checked, as there is no DNA. Germline CDR1 SQVTM, CDR2 ANQGSEA. The CDR3 has 14 residues. The CDR3 spells CSVEGTSEYNEQFF.

J is TRBJ2-5 and V is TRBV5-5. CDR1 is SGHKS and CDR2 is YYEKEE in the germline V gene (reference sequence). CDR3 length: 12 residues. The CDR3 reads CASSPTQETQYF.

The gene calls are TRBV2 and TRBJ2-7. Germline CDR1 reads SNHLY; CDR2 reads FYNNEI. CDR3 length: 13 amino acids. CDR3 sequence: CASTRRRDSEQYF.

The V and J genes are TRBV18 and TRBJ1-1; the TCRdb D gene call, TRBD1, has no DNA to confirm it. The CDR3 totals 14 residues. Germline CDR1 KGHSH, CDR2 LQKENI. CDR3 loop: CASSPSRGLDEAFF.

This rearrangement joins TRBV4-1 to TRBJ2-5; TCRdb designates TRBD1, a call that cannot be tested without DNA. Looked up from germline, CDR1 is MGHRA and CDR2 is YSYEKL. CDR3 length: 16 residues. CDR3 residues: CASRPVGVGGQETQYF.

The rearrangement links TRBV7-2 to TRBJ2-1. The CDR3 is 12 residues long. Germline lookup yields CDR1 SGHTA and CDR2 FQGNSA. CDR3 residues: CASRPRDNEQFF.

The chain recombines TRBV20-1 with TRBJ1-5; TCRdb gives TRBD1 as the D gene, but with no DNA this cannot be confirmed. CDR1 is DFQATT, CDR2 SNEGSKA, per germline (reference sequence). This CDR3 spans 14 amino acids. CDR3 region: CSARATGAAWTQHF.

The V gene is TRBV29-1, the J gene TRBJ2-3; absent DNA, TCRdb's TRBD2 call cannot be checked. Germline CDR1 and CDR2: SQVTM and ANQGSEA. The CDR3 totals 15 residues. The CDR3 here is CSVEAREQDTDTQYF.

The genes are TRBV19 and TRBJ1-6; TCRdb indicates TRBD1, and absent DNA this call remains unverified. The CDR3 consists of 14 residues. The germline CDR1 and CDR2 sequences are LNHDA and SQIVND (reference sequence). Here the CDR3 reads CASSKGTFGSPLHF.

The rearrangement links TRBV7-2 to TRBJ2-1. From germline, CDR1 is SGHTA and CDR2 FQGNSA. The CDR3 spans 16 residues. CDR3 protein: CASSQAAGAGYNEQFF.

The chain couples TRBV29-1 to TRBJ2-3. CDR3 length: 16 amino acids. The germline V gene has CDR1 SQVTM and CDR2 ANQGSEA. CDR3 amino acids: CSVEDQDASITDTQYF.

V is TRBV7-2 and J is TRBJ1-5; checking the TCRdb D call of TRBD1 is not possible without DNA. Germline CDR1 SGHTA, CDR2 FQGNSA. There are 15 residues in the CDR3. This CDR3 is CASSSPGQGWEPQHF.

The chain has TRBV5-5 and TRBJ2-2; the D call from TCRdb, TRBD2, cannot be confirmed without DNA. Germline assignment: CDR1 SGHKS and CDR2 YYEKEE (reference sequence). CDR3 length: 16 amino acids. CDR3: CASSIRLAANTGELFF.

V and J are TRBV6-2 or TRBV6-3 and TRBJ2-1. This CDR3 has 15 amino acids. Germline V gene data show CDR1 as MNHEY and CDR2 as SVGEGT. CDR3 in amino acids: CASSYSIGSYNEQFF.

The rearrangement links TRBV7-2 to TRBJ2-5; with no DNA, the TCRdb D assignment of TRBD2 cannot be verified. Germline V gene sequence: CDR1 SGHTA, CDR2 FQGNSA. The CDR3 has 16 residues. CDR3 sequence reads: CASSLGPAATQETQYF. Using reference TRBV7-2 and TRBJ2-5 for the parts outside the CDR3, the full variable domain is GAGVSQSPSNKVTEKGKDVELRCDPISGHTALYWYRQSLGQGLEFLIYFQGNSAPDKSGLPSDRFSAERTGGSVSTLTIQRTQQEDSAVYLCASSLGPAATQETQYFGPGTRLLVL.

The rearrangement links TRBV18 to TRBJ2-7. The germline V gene has CDR1 KGHSH and CDR2 LQKENI. There are 16 residues in the CDR3. CDR3 amino acids: CASSPPVAGGSYEQYF.

The V call is TRBV10-3, the J call TRBJ1-1. The CDR3 is 14 amino acids. In germline, CDR1 is ENHRY, CDR2 SYGVKD. CDR3 amino acids: CASLAGGMNTEAFF.

CDR3 amino acids: CSAYNSGQGYNSPLHF. The genes are TRBV20-1 and TRBJ1-6; the D gene TCRdb calls, TRBD1, cannot be checked with no DNA. Looked up from germline, CDR1 is DFQATT and CDR2 is SNEGSKA (reference sequence). The CDR3 spans 16 residues.